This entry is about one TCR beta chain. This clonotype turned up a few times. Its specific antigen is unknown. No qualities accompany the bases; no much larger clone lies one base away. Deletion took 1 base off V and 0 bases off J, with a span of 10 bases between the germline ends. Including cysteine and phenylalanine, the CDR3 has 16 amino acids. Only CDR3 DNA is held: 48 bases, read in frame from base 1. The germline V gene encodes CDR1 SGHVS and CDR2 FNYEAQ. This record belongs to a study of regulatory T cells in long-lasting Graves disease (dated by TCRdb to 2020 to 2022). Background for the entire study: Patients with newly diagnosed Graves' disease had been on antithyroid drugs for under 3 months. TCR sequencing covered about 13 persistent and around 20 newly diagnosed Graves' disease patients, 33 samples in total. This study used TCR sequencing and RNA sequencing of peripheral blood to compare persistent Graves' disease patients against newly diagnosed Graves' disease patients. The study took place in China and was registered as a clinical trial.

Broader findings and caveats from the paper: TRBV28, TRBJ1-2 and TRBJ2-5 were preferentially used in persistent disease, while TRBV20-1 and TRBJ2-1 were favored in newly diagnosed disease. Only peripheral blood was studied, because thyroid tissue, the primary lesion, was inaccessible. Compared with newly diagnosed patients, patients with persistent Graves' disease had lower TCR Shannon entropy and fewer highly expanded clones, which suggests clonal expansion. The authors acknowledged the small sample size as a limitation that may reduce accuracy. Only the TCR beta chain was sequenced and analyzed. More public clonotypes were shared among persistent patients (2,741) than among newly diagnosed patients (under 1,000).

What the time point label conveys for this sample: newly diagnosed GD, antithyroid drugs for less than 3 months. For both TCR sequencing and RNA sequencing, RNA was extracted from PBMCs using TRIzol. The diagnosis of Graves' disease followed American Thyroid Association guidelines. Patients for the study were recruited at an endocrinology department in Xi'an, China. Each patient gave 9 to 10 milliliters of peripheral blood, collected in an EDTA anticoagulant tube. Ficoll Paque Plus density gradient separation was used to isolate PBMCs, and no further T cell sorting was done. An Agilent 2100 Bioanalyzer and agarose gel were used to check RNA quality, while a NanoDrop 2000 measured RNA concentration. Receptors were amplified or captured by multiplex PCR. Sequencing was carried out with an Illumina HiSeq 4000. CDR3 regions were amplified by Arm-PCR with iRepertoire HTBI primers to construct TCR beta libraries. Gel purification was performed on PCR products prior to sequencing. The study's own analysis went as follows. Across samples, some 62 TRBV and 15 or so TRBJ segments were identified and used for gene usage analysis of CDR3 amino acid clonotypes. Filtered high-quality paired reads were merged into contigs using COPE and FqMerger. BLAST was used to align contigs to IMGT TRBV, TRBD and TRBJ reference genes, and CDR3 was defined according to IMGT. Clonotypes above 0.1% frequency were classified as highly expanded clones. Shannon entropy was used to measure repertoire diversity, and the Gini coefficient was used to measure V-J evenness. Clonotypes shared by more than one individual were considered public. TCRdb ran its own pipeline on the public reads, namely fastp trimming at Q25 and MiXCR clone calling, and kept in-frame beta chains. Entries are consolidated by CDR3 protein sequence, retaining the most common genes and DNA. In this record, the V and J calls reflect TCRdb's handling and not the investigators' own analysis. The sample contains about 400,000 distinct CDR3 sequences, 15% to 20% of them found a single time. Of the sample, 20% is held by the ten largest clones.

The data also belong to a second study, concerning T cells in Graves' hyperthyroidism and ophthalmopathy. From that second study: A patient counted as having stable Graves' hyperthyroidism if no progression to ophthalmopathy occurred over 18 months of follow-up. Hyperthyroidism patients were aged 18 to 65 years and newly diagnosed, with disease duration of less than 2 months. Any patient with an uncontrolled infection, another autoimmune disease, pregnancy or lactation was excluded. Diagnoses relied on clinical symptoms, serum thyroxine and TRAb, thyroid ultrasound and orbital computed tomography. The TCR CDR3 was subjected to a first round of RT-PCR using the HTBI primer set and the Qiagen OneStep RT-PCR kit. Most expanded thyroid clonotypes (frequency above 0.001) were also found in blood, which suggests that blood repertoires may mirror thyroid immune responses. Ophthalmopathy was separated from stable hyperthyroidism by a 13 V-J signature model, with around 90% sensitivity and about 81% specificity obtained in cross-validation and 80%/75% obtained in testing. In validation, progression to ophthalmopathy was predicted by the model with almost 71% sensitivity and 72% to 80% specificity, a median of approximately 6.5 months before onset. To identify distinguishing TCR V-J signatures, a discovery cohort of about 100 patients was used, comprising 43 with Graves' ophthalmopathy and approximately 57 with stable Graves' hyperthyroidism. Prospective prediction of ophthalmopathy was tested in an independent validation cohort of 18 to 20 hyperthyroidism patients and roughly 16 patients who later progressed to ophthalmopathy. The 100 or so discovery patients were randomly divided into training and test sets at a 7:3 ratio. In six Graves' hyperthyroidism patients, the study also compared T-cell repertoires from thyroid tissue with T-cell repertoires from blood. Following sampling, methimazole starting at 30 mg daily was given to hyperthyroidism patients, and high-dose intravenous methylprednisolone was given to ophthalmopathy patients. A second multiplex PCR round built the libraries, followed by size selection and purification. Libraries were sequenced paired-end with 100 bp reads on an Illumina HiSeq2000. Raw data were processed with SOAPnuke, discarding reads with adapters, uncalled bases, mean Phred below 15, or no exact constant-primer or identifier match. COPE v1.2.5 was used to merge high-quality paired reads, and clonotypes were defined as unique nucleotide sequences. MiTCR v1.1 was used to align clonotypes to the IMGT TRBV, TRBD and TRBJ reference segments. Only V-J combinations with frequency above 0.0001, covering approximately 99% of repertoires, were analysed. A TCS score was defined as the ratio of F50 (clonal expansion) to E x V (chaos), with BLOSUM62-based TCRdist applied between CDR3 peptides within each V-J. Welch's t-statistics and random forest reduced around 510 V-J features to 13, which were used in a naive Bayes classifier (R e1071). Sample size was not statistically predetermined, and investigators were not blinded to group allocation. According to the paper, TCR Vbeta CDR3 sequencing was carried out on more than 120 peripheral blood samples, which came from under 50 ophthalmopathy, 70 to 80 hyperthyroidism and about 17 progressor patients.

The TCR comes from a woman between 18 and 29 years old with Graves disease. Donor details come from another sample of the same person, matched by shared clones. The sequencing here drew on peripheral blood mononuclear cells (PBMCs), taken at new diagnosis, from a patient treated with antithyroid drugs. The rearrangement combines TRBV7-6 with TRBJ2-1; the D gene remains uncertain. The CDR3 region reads CASSLDSVISYNEQFF. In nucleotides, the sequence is TGTGCCAGCAGCTTAGATTCGGTTATCTCCTACAATGAGCAGTTCTTC.